This T cell receptor beta chain comes out of a study of T cell responses to AZD1222 COVID-19 vaccine. The CDR3 spans 13 residues. The V gene's germline CDR1 is SGHTA and CDR2 FQGNSA. The V end lost 8 bases, the J end lost 1 base, and 8 bases lay between the germline ends. The data were produced by immunoSEQ multiplex PCR, yet TCRdb's version contains in-frame clones alone and is incomplete. The sample has about 110,000 clones, roughly nine tenths seen once. The sequencing here drew on peripheral blood, taken on day 0 of AZD1222 vaccination. This receptor was identified in an adult in good health. The rearrangement joins TRBV7-2 to TRBJ2-2, with D unresolved. The CDR3 nucleotides read TGTGCCAGCTCCCTCGGGAACACCGGGGAGCTGTTTTTT. Translation gives CASSLGNTGELFF.